The 9 T cell receptor beta chains below come from one sample, sequenced in a study of regulatory T cells in long-lasting Graves disease. Documented time point: persistent/refractory GD, antithyroid drugs over 5 years with positive TRAb. PBMC-extracted RNA yielded the TCR library. Both iRepertoire HTBI primers and Arm-PCR of CDR3 regions were used to build the TCR beta libraries. In TCRdb, the multiplex PCR reads were re-called with MiXCR into one record per CDR3 protein. The sample yields over 650,000 distinct CDR3 sequences, 30% seen once. Sample: peripheral blood mononuclear cells (PBMCs), taken when the disease was refractory, from a patient treated with antithyroid drugs. The origin of the receptors is a female donor with Graves disease.

This chain links TRBV5-1 with TRBJ2-7; D unclear. Germline lookup yields CDR1 SGHRS and CDR2 YFSETQ. The CDR3 runs to 13 residues. Trimming pared 2 bases from V and 4 bases from J, leaving 10 bases between. CDR3 nucleotides: TGCGCCAGCAGCTTAAACACAAAGTACGAGCAGTACTTC. Translating it yields CASSLNTKYEQYF.

This clonotype showed up just a few times. The chain employs TRBV6-1 and TRBJ2-2; either TRBD1 or TRBD2 may fit D (5 bases each). CDR3 size: 13 residues. The ends were cut back, 6 bases at V and 7 bases at J, with 12 bases in the middle. CDR1 and CDR2 from the germline V gene are MNHNS and SASEGT. The CDR3 is CASSREYGGELFF. CDR3 sequence (DNA): TGTGCCAGCAGCAGGGAGTATGGCGGGGAGCTGTTTTTT.

This clonotype was picked up a small number of times. The chain couples TRBV6-1 to TRBJ2-7; 7 bases align to TRBD2. Germline-derived CDR1 and CDR2 are MNHNS and SASEGT. The trim removed 2 bases at V and 0 bases at J, leaving 7 bases unmatched. The CDR3 loop spans 16 amino acids. The CDR3, as DNA: TGTGCCAGCAGTGAACGGTTAGGCGGGAGCTCCTACGAGCAGTACTTC. It specifies CASSERLGGSSYEQYF.

The chain carries TRBV25-1 and TRBJ1-3, with 8 positions matching TRBD1. CDR3 length equals 16 residues. V gave up 5 bases and J gave up 4 bases; unmatched junction bases: 10. The germline V gene has CDR1 MGHDK and CDR2 SYGVNS. In DNA, the CDR3 is TGTGCCAGCAGTATACCTGACAGGGGTTCAGGAAACACCATATATTTT. Translated: CASSIPDRGSGNTIYF.

The chain employs TRBV20-1 and TRBJ2-7; D unclear. The V gene's germline CDR1 is DFQATT and CDR2 SNEGSKA (reference sequence). The CDR3 runs 13 residues. Trimming removed 1 base from V and 0 bases from J, with 7 bases in between. This chain's CDR3 is CSARAVSSYEQYF. Here the CDR3 DNA reads TGCAGTGCTAGAGCGGTGAGCTCCTACGAGCAGTACTTC.

This clonotype was picked up many times. This chain links TRBV11-2 with TRBJ1-4; 9 bases align to TRBD1. This CDR3 has 17 amino acids. Germline CDR1 and CDR2: SGHAT and FQNNGV. Germline trimming cut 5 bases from V and 8 bases from J; bases unmatched to any gene: 15. The CDR3 is CASSVTSGGQGREKLFF. CDR3 DNA sequence: TGTGCCAGCAGCGTCACTTCAGGGGGACAGGGCAGGGAAAAACTGTTTTTT.

Only a few counts were recorded for this clonotype. The V gene is TRBV7-8, the J gene TRBJ1-5, with 7 bases fitting TRBD1. Trimming cost V 2 bases and J 2 bases; bases outside gene matches: 3. Germline CDR1 SGHVS, CDR2 FQNEAQ. This CDR3 is built from 15 residues. The CDR3 spells CASSLRRGRNQPQHF. The DNA of the CDR3 is TGTGCCAGCAGCTTAAGAAGGGGGCGCAATCAGCCCCAGCATTTT.

This clonotype showed up just once. This clone may be a read error of a much larger clone one base away. The chain has TRBV28 and TRBJ1-4, with a weak D call TRBD1 (5 bases). The CDR3 is made up of 14 amino acids. Germline loops: CDR1 MDHEN, CDR2 SYDVKM. Between the trimmed V and J ends, which lost 6 bases and 8 bases, there was a span of 16 bases. The CDR3 reads CASRTGGLEEKLFF. DNA of the CDR3: TGTGCCAGCAGAACCGGGGGGTTGGAGGAAAAACTGTTTTTT. Full variable domain (rest looked up from reference TRBV28 and TRBJ1-4): DVKVTQSSRYLVKRTGEKVFLECVQDMDHENMFWYRQDPGLGLRLIYFSYDVKMKEKGDIPEGYSVSREKKERFSLILESASTNQTSMYLCASRTGGLEEKLFFGSGTQLSVL.

This clonotype was detected many times. The chain is built from TRBV27 and TRBJ2-5; 11 nucleotides match TRBD2. The CDR3 totals 17 residues. The V segment lost 2 bases and the J segment 3 bases; nucleotides outside the gene matches: 8. In germline, CDR1 is MNHEY, CDR2 SMNVEV (reference sequence). Here the CDR3 DNA reads TGTGCCAGCAGTTTAACAGGGACTAGCGGAATCAAAGAGACCCAGTACTTC. Protein product: CASSLTGTSGIKETQYF.